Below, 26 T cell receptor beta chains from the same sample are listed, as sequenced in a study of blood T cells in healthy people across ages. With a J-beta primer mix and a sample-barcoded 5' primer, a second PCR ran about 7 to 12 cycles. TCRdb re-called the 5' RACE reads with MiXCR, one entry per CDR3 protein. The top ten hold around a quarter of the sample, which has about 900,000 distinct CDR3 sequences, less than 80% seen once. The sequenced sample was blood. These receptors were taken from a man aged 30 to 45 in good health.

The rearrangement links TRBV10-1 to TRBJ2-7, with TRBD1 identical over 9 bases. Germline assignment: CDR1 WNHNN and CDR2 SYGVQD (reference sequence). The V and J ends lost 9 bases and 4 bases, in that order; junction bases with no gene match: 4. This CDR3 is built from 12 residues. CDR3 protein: CARPGQGYEQYF. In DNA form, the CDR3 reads TGCGCCAGGCCGGGACAGGGATACGAGCAGTACTTC.

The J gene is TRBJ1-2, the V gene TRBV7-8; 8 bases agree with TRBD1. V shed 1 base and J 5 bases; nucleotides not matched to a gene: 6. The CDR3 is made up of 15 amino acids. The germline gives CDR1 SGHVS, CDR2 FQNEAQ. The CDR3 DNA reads TGTGCCAGCAGCTTAGGGCAGGGGGCAAGGTATGGCTACACCTTC. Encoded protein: CASSLGQGARYGYTF.

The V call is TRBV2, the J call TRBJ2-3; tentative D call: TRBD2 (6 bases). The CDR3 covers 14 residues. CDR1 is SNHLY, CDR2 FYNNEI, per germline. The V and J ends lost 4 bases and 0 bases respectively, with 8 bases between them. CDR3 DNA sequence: TGTGCCAGCAGTGGGAGGGACAGCACAGATACGCAGTATTTT. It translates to CASSGRDSTDTQYF.

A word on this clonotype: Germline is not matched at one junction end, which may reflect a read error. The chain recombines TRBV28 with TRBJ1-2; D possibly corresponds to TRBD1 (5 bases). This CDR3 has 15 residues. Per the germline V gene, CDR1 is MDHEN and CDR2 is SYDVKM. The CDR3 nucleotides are TGTGCCAGCGGTTTATGGTATGGGGCTCACTATGGCTACACCTTC. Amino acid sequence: CASGLWYGAHYGYTF.

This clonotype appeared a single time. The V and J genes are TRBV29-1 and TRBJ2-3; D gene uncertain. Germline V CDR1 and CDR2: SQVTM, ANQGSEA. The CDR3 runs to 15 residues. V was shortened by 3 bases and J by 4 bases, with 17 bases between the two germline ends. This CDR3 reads CSVDDLRPEADTQYF. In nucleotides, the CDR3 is TGCAGCGTTGATGATTTACGGCCGGAAGCAGATACGCAGTATTTT.

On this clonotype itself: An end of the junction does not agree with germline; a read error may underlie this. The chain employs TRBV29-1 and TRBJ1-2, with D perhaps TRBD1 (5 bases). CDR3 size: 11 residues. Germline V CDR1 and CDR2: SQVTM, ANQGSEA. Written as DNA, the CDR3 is TGCAGCGTCGGGACTAACTATAGCTACACCTTC. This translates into CSVGTNYSYTF.

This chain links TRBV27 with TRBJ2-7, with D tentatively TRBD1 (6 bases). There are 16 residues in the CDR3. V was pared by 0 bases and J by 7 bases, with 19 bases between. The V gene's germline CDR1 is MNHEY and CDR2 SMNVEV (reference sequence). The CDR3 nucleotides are TGTGCCAGCAGTTTATCGCCCAGGTATGGGACAAGAGAGCAGTACTTC. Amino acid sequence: CASSLSPRYGTREQYF.

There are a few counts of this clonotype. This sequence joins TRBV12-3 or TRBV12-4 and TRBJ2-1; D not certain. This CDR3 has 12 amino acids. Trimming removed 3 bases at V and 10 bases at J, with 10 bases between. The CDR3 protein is CASSFIQWEQFF. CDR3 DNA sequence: TGTGCCAGCAGTTTTATCCAGTGGGAGCAGTTCTTC.

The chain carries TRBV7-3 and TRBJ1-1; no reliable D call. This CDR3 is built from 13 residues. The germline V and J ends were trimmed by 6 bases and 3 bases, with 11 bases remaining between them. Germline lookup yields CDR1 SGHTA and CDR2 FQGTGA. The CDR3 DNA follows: TGTGCCAGCAGGCGAAGTTGGGACACTGAAGCTTTCTTT. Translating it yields CASRRSWDTEAFF.

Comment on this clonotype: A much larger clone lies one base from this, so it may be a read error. CDR3 coding DNA: TGCGCCAGCAGCTGGTTTCGGGGCAAAGCAGATACGCAGTATTTT. Encoded protein: CASSWFRGKADTQYF. The chain has TRBV5-1 and TRBJ2-3; perhaps D is TRBD1 or TRBD2 (5 bases each). Germline CDR1 is SGHRS and CDR2 is YFSETQ. The CDR3 totals 15 residues. V was pared by 3 bases and J by 4 bases, with 15 bases between.

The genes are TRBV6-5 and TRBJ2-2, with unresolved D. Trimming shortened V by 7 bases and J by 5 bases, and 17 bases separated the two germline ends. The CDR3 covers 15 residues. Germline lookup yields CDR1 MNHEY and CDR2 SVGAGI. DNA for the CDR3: TGTGCCAGCAAAGTGGGGTATGGGATAACCGGGGAGCTGTTTTTT. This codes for CASKVGYGITGELFF.

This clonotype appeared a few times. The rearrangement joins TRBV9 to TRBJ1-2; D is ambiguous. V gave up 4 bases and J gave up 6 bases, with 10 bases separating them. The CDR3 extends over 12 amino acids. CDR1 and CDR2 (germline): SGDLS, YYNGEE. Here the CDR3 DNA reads TGTGCCAGCAGCTCCCAAGGGAATGGCTACACCTTC. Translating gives CASSSQGNGYTF.

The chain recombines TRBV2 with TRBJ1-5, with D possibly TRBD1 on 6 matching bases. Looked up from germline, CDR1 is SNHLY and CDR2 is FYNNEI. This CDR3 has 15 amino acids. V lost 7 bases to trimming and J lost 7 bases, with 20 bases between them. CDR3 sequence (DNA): TGTGCCAGCAAAGACGTACAGGGAATCGACCAGCCCCAGCATTTT. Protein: CASKDVQGIDQPQHF.

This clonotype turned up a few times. CDR3 residues: CGASGGLDTQYF. The CDR3 DNA follows: TGCGGCGCCAGCGGGGGGTTAGATACGCAGTATTTT. The chain joins TRBV29-1 to TRBJ2-3, with 9 bases aligning to TRBD2. The CDR3 totals 12 residues. Germline V gene sequence: CDR1 SQVTM, CDR2 ANQGSEA.

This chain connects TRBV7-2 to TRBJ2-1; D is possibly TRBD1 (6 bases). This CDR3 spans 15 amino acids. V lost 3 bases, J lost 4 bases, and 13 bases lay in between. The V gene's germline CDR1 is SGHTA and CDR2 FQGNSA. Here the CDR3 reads CASSFDRSTYNEQFF. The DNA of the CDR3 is TGTGCCAGCAGCTTCGACAGGTCTACGTACAATGAGCAGTTCTTC.

DNA of the CDR3: TGTGCCACCAGCAGAGTCGGAGGACGGGGAAATGAAAAACTGTTTTTT. It encodes CATSRVGGRGNEKLFF. The J gene is TRBJ1-4, the V gene TRBV15; D not certain. The germline V gene encodes CDR1 LNHNV and CDR2 YYDKDF (reference sequence). The CDR3 is made up of 16 amino acids. V was trimmed by 1 base and J by 5 bases, leaving 14 bases between them. The complete variable domain, with remaining parts taken from reference TRBV15 and TRBJ1-4, reads DAMVIQNPRYQVTQFGKPVTLSCSQTLNHNVMYWYQQKSSQAPKLLFHYYDKDFNNEADTPDNFQSRRPNTSFCFLDIRSPGLGDTAMYLCATSRVGGRGNEKLFFGSGTQLSVL.

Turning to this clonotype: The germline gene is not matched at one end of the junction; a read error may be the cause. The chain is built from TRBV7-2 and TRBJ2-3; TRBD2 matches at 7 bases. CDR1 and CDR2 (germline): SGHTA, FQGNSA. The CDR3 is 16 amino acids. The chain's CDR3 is CVSSLTGTILPNTQYF. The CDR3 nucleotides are TGTGTCAGCAGCCTGACCGGGACTATCCTGCCCAATACGCAGTATTTT.

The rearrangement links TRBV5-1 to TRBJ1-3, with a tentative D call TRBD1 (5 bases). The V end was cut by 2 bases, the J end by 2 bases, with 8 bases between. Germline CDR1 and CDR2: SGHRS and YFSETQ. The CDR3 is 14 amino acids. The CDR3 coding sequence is TGCGCCAGCAGCTTAGGGGCCCCTGGAAACACCATATATTTT. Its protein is CASSLGAPGNTIYF. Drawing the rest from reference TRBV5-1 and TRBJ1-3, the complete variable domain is KAGVTQTPRYLIKTRGQQVTLSCSPISGHRSVSWYQQTPGQGLQFLFEYFSETQRNKGNFPGRFSGRQFSNSRSEMNVSTLELGDSALYLCASSLGAPGNTIYFGEGSWLTVV.

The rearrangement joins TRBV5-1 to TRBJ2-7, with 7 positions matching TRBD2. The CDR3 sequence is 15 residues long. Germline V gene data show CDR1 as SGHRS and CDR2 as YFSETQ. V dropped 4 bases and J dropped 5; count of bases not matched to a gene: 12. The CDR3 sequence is CASSPGGLALNEQYF. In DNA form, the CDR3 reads TGCGCCAGCAGCCCCGGGGGGTTAGCCCTGAACGAGCAGTACTTC.

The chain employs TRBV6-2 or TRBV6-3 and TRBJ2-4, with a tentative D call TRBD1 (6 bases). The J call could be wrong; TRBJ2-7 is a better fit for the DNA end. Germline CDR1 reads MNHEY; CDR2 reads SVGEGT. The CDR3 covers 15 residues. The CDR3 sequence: CASSYSGRGIYEQYF. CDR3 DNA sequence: TGTGCCAGCAGTTACTCCGGCAGGGGAATCTACGAGCAGTACTTC.

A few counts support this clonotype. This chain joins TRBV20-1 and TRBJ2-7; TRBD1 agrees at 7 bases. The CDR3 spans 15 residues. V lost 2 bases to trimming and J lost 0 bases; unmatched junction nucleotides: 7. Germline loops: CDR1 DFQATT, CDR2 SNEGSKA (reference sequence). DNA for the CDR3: TGCAGTGCTAGATCGATGGGGACAGCCTCCTACGAGCAGTACTTC. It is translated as CSARSMGTASYEQYF.

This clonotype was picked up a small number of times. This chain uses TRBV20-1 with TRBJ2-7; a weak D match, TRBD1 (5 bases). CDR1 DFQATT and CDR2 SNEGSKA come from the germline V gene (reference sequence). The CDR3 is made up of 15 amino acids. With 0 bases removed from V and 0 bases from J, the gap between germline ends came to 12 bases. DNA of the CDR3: TGCAGTGCTAGAGACGGCAGGGCGAGCTCCTACGAGCAGTACTTC. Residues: CSARDGRASSYEQYF.

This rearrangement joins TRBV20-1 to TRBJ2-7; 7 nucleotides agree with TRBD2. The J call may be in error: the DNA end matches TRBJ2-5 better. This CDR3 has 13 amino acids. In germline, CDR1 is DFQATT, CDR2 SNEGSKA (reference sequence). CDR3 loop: CSARTLGGETQYF. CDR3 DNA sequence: TGCAGTGCTAGGACCCTCGGGGGGGAGACCCAGTACTTC.

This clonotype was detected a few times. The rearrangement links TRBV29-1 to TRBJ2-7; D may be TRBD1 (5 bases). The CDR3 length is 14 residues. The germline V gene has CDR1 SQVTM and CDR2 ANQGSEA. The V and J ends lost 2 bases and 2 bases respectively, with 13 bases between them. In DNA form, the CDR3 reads TGCAGCGTTGAACAAGGGTCAGGGCCCTACGAGCAGTACTTC. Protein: CSVEQGSGPYEQYF.

The CDR3 is CSAKVGTGELFF. The CDR3 nucleotides read TGCAGTGCCAAAGTCGGCACCGGGGAGCTGTTTTTT. J is TRBJ2-2 and V is TRBV20-1, with unresolved D. Germline V gene data show CDR1 as DFQATT and CDR2 as SNEGSKA (reference sequence). This CDR3 spans 12 amino acids. With 6 bases removed from V and 4 bases from J, the gap between germline ends came to 9 bases.

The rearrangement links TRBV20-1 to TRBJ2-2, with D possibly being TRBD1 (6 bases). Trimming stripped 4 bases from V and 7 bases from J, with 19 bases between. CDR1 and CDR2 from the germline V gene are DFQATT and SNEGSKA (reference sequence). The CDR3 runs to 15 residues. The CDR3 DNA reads TGCAGTGCTATTCGGGCAGGGGTAGTGATCGGGGAGCTGTTTTTT. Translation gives CSAIRAGVVIGELFF.